This TCR beta chain derives from a study of T cells after posttransplantation cyclophosphamide. Study-wide results and caveats: Later post-transplant blood repertoires were often dominated by donor CD8+ memory clones. Blood and skin or GI T cell repertoires showed limited TRB overlap. TRB clonality was highly associated with recipient CMV seropositivity and reactivation.

Cyclophosphamide on days +3 and +4 followed busulfan-fludarabine conditioning and a marrow graft. Details on this clone: Its target is not known.

Germline assignment: CDR1 SNHLY and CDR2 FYNNEI. The CDR3 loop spans 13 amino acids. Trimming shortened V by 2 bases and J by 1 base, and 5 bases separated the two germline ends. The method was immunoSEQ multiplex PCR; TCRdb's version includes in-frame clones alone and lacks a portion of them. The table lists 10,000 to 13,000 clones, roughly 86% of them singletons. This TCR was sampled from a male patient in his 30s who received an allogeneic stem cell transplant from a related donor, was CMV-positive, and had acute GVHD only. Part of the T cell pool may stem from the graft donor. The sequences come from CD4+ T cells sorted from PBMCs, collected after allogeneic stem cell transplant with posttransplant cyclophosphamide. The chain couples TRBV2 to TRBJ2-5; D call uncertain. CDR3 coding DNA: TGTGCCAGCAGTGAACGCGGCCAAGAGACCCAGTACTTC. Encoded protein: CASSERGQETQYF.